This T cell receptor beta chain was identified in a study of T cells in Graves' hyperthyroidism and ophthalmopathy. Background on the study: Peripheral blood was taken when the disease was first diagnosed, before any treatment began.

This clonotype occurred many times. Antigen unknown. The CDR3 loop spans 13 amino acids. The germline CDR1 and CDR2 sequences are MNHNS and SASEGT. Trimming stripped 6 bases from V and 10 bases from J, with 16 bases between. Study results and limitations: Ophthalmopathy was separated from stable hyperthyroidism by a 13 V-J model.

It was RNA transcripts that yielded the amplified TCR beta CDR3 regions. The TCR CDR3 was amplified in a first-round RT-PCR using the HTBI primer set. Each CDR3 protein is one row after TCRdb ran MiXCR on the multiplex PCR reads. This table has around 620,000 distinct CDR3 sequences, 15% to 20% appearing once. Sequenced material: blood. The chain recombines TRBV6-1 with TRBJ1-5; D is unresolved. This receptor was taken from a woman younger than 45 with Graves' hyperthyroidism. CDR3 nucleotides: TGTGCCAGCAGGCCCTTGGGCCGGTTTCCCCAGCATTTT. It translates to CASRPLGRFPQHF.